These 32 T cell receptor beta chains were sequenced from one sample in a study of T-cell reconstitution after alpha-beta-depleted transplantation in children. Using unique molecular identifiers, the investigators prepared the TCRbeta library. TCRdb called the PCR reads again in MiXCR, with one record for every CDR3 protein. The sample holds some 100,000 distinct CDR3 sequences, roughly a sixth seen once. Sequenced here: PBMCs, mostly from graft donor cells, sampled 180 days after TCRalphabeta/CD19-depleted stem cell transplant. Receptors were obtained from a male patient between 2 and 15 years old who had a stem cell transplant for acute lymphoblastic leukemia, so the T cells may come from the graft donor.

The CDR3 DNA reads TGTGCCAGCAGCCACCCCGGGACCGGTTTTGGCTACACCTTC. Translated: CASSHPGTGFGYTF. The chain uses TRBV11-3 and TRBJ1-2; D might be TRBD1 (5 bases). Trimming took 5 bases from V and 7 from J, leaving 17 bases between them. This CDR3 has 14 amino acids. Germline CDR1 is SGHNT and CDR2 is YENEEA.

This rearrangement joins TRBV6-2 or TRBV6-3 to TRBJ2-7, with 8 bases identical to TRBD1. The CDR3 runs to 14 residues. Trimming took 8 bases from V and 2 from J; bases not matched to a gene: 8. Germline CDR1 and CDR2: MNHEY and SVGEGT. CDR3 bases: TGTGCCAGCCGTGCGGGACAGGCACCCTACGAGCAGTACTTC. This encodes CASRAGQAPYEQYF.

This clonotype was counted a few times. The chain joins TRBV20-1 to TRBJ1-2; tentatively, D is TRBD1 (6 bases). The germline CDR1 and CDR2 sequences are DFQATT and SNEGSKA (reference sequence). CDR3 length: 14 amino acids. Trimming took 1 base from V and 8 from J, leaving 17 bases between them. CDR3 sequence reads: CSARGQDEAGGYTF. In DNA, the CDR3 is TGCAGTGCTAGAGGACAGGACGAGGCGGGGGGCTACACCTTC.

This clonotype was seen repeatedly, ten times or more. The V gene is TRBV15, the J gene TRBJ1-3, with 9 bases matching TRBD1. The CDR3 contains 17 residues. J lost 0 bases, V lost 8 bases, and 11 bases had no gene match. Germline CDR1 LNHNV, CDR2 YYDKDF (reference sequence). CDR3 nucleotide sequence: TGTGCCACCGCCGCCGGGACAGGGTCCTTCTCTGGAAACACCATATATTTT. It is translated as CATAAGTGSFSGNTIYF.

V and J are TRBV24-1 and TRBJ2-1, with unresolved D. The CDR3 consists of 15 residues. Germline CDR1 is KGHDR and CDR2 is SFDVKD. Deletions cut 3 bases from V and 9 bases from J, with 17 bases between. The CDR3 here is CATSDAVWASGEQFF. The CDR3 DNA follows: TGTGCCACCAGTGATGCCGTATGGGCTAGTGGTGAGCAGTTCTTC.

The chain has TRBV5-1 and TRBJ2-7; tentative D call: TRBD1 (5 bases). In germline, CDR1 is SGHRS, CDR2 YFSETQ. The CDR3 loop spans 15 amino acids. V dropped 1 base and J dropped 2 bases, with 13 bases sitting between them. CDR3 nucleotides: TGCGCCAGCAGCTTGACGGCAGGGATCCCCTACGAGCAGTACTTC. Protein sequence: CASSLTAGIPYEQYF.

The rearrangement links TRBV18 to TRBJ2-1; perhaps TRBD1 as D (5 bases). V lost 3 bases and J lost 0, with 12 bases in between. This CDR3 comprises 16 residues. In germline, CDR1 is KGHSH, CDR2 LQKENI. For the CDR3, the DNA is TGTGCCAGCTCACCGAGGTTAGGGGCCTCCTACAATGAGCAGTTCTTC. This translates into CASSPRLGASYNEQFF. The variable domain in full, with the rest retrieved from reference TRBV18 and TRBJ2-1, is NAGVMQNPRHLVRRRGQEARLRCSPMKGHSHVYWYRQLPEEGLKFMVYLQKENIIDESGMPKERFSAEFPKEGPSILRIQQVVRGDSAAYFCASSPRLGASYNEQFFGPGTRLTVL.

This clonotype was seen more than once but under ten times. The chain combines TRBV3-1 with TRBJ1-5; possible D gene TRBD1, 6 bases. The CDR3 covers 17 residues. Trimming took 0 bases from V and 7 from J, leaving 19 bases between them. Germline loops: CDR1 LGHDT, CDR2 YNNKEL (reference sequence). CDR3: CASSQDRLGGAGQPQHF. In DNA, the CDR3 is TGTGCCAGCAGCCAAGATCGCCTCGGGGGCGCGGGACAGCCCCAGCATTTT.

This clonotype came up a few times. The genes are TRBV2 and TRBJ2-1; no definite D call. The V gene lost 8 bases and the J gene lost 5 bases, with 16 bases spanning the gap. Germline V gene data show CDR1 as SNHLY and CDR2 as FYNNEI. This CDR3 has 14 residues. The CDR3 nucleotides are TGTGCCAGCCTTCGATATCTAGGAGACAATGAGCAGTTCTTC. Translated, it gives CASLRYLGDNEQFF.

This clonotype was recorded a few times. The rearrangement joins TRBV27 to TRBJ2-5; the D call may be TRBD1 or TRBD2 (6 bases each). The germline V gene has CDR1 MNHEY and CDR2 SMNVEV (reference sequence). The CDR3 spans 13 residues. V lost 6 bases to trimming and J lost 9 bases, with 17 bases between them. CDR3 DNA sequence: TGTGCCAGCAGCCCCAGGGGTTGGGGGGCCCAGTACTTC. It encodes CASSPRGWGAQYF.

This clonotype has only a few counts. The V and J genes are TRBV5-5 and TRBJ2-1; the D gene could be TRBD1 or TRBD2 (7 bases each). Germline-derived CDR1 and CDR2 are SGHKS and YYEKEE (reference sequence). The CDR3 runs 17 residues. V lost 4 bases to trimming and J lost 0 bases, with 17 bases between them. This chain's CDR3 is CASSPQGGGLSYNEQFF. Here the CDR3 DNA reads TGTGCCAGCAGCCCCCAGGGGGGGGGCCTCTCCTACAATGAGCAGTTCTTC.

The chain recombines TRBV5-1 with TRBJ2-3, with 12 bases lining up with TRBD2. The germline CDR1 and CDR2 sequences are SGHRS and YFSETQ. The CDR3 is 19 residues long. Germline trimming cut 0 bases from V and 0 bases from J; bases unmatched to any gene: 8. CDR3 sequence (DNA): TGCGCCAGCAGCTTGGATTCGACTAGCGGGGGCCTTAGCACAGATACGCAGTATTTT. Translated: CASSLDSTSGGLSTDTQYF.

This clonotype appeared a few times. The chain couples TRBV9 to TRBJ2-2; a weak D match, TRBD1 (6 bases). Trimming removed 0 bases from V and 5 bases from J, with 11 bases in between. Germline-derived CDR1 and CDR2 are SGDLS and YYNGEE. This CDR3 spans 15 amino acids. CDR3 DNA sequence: TGTGCCAGCAGCGTAGATTGGGGGCGGACCGGGGAGCTGTTTTTT. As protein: CASSVDWGRTGELFF.

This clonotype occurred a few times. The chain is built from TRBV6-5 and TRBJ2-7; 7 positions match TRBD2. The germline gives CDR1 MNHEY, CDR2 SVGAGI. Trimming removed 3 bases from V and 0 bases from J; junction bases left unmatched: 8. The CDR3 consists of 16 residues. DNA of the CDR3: TGTGCCAGCAGTTATTTTGGGGGGGGTTTCTCCTACGAGCAGTACTTC. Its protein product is CASSYFGGGFSYEQYF.

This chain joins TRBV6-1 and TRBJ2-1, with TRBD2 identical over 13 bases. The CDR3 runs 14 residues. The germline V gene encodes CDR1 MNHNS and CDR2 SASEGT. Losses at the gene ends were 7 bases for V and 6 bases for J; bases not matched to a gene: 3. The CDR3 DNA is TGTGCCAGCAAAACTAGCGGGGGGGGCAATGAGCAGTTCTTC. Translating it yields CASKTSGGGNEQFF.

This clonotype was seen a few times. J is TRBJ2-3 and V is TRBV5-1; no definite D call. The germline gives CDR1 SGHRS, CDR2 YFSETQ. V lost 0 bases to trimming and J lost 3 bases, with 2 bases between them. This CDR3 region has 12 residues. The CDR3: CASSLETDTQYF. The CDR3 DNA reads TGCGCCAGCAGCTTGGAGACAGATACGCAGTATTTT.

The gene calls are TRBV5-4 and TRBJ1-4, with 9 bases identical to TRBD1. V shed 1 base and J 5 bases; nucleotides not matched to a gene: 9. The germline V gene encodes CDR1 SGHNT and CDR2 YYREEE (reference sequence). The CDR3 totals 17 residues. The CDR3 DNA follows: TGTGCCAGCAGCTTGAGGCCCCGACAGGGGGAAAATGAAAAACTGTTTTTT. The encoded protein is CASSLRPRQGENEKLFF.

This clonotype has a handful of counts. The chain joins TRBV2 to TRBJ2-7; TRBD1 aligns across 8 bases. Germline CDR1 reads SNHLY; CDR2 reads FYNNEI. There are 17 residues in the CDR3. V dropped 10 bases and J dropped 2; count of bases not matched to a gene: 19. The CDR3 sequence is CANPDRDVAGIPYEQYF. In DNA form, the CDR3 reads TGTGCCAACCCGGACAGGGATGTGGCAGGGATTCCCTACGAGCAGTACTTC.

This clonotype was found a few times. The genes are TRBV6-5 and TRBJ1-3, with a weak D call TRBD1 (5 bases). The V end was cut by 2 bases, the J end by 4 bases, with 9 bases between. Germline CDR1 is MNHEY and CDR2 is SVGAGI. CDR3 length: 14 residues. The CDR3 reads CASSYETDGNTIYF. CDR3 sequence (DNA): TGTGCCAGCAGTTACGAGACAGACGGAAACACCATATATTTT.

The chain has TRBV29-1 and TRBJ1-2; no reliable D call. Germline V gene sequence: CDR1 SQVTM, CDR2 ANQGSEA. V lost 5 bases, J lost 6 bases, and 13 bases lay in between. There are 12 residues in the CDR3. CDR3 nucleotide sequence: TGCAGCGTTATACCAGGACCGGATGGCTACACCTTC. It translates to CSVIPGPDGYTF.

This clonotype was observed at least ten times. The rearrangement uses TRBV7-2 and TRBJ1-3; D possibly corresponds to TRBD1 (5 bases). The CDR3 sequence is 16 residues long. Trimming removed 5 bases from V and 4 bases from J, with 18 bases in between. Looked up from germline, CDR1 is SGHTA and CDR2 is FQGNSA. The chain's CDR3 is CASSPLTLGGGNTIYF. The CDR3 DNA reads TGTGCCAGCAGCCCCCTGACTTTGGGGGGAGGAAACACCATATATTTT.

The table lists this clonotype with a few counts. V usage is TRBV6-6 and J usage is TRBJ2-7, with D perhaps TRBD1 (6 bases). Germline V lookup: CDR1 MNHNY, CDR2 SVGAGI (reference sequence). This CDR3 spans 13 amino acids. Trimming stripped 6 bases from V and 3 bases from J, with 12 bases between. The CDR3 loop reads CASSRQVSYEQYF. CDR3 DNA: TGTGCCAGCAGCCGACAGGTTAGCTACGAGCAGTACTTC.

The DNA for the CDR3 is TGTGCCTCCTGCCTTACTAGCGGGGGCACAGATACGCAGTATTTT. This codes for CASCLTSGGTDTQYF. The chain carries TRBV3-1 and TRBJ2-3; 10 bases match TRBD2. Germline CDR1 LGHDT, CDR2 YNNKEL (reference sequence). V was pared by 11 bases and J by 1 base, with 9 bases of the junction left unmatched. The CDR3 length is 15 residues.

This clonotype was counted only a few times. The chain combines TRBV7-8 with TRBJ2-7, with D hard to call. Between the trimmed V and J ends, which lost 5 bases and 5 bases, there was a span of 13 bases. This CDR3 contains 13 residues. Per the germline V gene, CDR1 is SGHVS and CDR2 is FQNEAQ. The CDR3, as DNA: TGTGCCAGCAGCAGGAGCCCCGGCCACGAGCAGTACTTC. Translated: CASSRSPGHEQYF.

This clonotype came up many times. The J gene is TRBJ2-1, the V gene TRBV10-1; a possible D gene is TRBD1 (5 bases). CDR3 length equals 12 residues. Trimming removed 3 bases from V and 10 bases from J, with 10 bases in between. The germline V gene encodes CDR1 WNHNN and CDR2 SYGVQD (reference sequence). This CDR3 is CASSDRVVEQFF. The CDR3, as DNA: TGCGCCAGCAGTGACAGGGTTGTAGAGCAGTTCTTC.

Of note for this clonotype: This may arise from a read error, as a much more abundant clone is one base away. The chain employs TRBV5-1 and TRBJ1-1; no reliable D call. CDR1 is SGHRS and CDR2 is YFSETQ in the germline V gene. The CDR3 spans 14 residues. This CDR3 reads CVSSLGPVMTEAFF. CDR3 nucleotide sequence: TGCGTCAGCAGCTTAGGACCGGTAATGACTGAAGCTTTCTTT.

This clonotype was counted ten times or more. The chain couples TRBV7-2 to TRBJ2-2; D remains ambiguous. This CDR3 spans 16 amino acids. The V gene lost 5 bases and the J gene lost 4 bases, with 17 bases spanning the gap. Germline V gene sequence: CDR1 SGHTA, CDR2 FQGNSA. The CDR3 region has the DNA TGTGCCAGCAGCCAAAACCCGAATGTGGGCACCGGGGAGCTGTTTTTT. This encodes CASSQNPNVGTGELFF.

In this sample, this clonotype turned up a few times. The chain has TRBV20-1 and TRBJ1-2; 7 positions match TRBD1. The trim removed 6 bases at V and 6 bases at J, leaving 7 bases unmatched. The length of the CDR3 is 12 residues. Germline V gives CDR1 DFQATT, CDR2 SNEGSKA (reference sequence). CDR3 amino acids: CSALDRVDGYTF. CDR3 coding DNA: TGCAGTGCACTTGACAGGGTGGATGGCTACACCTTC.

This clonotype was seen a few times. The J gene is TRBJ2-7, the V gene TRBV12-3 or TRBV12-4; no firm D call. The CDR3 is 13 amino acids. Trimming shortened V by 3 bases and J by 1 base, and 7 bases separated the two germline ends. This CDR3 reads CASSLKFSYEQYF. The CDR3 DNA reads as TGTGCCAGCAGTTTGAAGTTTTCCTACGAGCAGTACTTC.

The chain's CDR3 is CASCLKLAGAPGANVLTF. In nucleotides, the CDR3 is TGTGCCAGCTGTTTGAAGCTAGCGGGGGCCCCTGGGGCCAACGTCCTGACTTTC. The chain couples TRBV6-4 to TRBJ2-6; 10 bases line up with TRBD2. CDR1 is MRHNA, CDR2 SNTAGT, per germline. Germline trimming cut 8 bases from V and 2 bases from J; bases unmatched to any gene: 12. The CDR3 is made up of 18 amino acids.

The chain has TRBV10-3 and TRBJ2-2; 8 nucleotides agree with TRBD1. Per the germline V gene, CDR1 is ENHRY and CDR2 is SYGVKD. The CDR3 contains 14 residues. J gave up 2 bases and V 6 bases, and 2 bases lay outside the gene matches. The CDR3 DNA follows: TGTGCCATCAGGACAGGGGCCAACACCGGGGAGCTGTTTTTT. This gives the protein CAIRTGANTGELFF.

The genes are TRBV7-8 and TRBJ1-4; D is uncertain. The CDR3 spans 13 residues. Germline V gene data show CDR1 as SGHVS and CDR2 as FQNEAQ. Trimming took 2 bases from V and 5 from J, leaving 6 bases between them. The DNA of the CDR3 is TGTGCCAGCAGCTTACAAAGAAATGAAAAACTGTTTTTT. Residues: CASSLQRNEKLFF.